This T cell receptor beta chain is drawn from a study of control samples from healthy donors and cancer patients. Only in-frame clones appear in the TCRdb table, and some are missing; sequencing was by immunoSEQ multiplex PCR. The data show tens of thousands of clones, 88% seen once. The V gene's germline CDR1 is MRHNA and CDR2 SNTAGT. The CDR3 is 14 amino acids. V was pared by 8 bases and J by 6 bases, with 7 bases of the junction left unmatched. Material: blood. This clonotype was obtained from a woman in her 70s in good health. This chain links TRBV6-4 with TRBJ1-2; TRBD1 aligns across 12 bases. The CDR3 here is CASQGQGAPDGYTF. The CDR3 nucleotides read TGTGCCAGCCAGGGACAGGGGGCGCCGGATGGCTACACCTTC.